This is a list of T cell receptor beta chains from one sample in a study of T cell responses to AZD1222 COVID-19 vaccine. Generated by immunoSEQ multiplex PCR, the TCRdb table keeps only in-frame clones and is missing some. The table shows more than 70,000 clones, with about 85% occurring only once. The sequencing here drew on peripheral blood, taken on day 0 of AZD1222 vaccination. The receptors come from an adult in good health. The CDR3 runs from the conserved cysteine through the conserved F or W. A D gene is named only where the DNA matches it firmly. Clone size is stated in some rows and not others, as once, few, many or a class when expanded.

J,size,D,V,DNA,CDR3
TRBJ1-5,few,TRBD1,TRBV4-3,TGCGCCAGCAGCCAGACCACAGGGGTCAATCAGCCCCAGCATTTT,CASSQTTGVNQPQHF
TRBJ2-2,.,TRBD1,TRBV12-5,TGTGCTAGTGGTTTGGTGTTGACAGGGGCTACCGGGGAGCTGTTTTTT,CASGLVLTGATGELFF
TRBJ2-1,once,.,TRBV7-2,TGTGCCAGCAGCTTAGGAGGCAGAGACAATGAGCAGTTCTTC,CASSLGGRDNEQFF
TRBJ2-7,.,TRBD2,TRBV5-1,TGCGCCAGCAGCTTATCGGCGGGGGGATTCTACGAGCAGTACTTC,CASSLSAGGFYEQYF
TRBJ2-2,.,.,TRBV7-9,TGTGCCAGCAGTTCGACGGTGCTCGGGGAGCTGTTTTTT,CASSSTVLGELFF
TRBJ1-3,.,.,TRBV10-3,TGTGCCATCAGGACCGGGACGACTGGAAACACCATATATTTT,CAIRTGTTGNTIYF
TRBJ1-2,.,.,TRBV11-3,TGTGCCAGCAGCTTGACCCCTCAAGGAGGCCTTTATGGCTACACCTTC,CASSLTPQGGLYGYTF
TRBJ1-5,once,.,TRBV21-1,TGTGCCAGCAGCAAAGGCGGGGGACTGAGCAATCAGCCCCAGCATTTT,CASSKGGGLSNQPQHF
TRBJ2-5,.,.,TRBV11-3,TGTGCCAGCAGCCTTACGATGGAGGATTCGGAGACCCAGTACTTC,CASSLTMEDSETQYF
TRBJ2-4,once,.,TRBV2,TGTGCCAGCAGTGAGCGGACAGCGCAGTACTTC,CASSERTAQYF
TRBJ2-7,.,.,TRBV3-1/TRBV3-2,TGTGCCAGCAGCCAAGATCTCTGGGGGCTGAACGAGCAGTACTTC,CASSQDLWGLNEQYF
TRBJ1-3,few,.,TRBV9,TGTGCCAGCAGCGTAGGTGTCACCCTGGCCAGAAACACCATATATTTT,CASSVGVTLARNTIYF
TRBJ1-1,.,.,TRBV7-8,TGTGCCAGCAGCTTAGTCGGCAGCTACCTAGAAGCTTTCTTT,CASSLVGSYLEAFF
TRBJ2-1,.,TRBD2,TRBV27,TGTGCCAGCAGTTTATCGTGGGCTAGCGGAGGTGAGCAGTTCTTC,CASSLSWASGGEQFF
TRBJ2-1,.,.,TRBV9,TGTGCCAGCAAGGAGGACCCGGGCGATGAGCAGTTCTTC,CASKEDPGDEQFF
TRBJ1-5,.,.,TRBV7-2,TGTGCCAGCAGCTCAGACGGGGTAGGGCCCCAGCATTTT,CASSSDGVGPQHF
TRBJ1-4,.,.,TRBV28,TGTGCCAGCAGTTTCTTAGGGGCAGGTGAAAAACTGTTTTTT,CASSFLGAGEKLFF
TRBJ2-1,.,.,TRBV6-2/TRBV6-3,TGTGCCAGCAGTTACTCGGGAAGGACCTATATTGCCAATGAGCAGTTCTTC,CASSYSGRTYIANEQFF
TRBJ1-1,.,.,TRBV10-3,TGTGCCATCAGTGAGTATGTGGAGGCTGAAGCTTTCTTT,CAISEYVEAEAFF
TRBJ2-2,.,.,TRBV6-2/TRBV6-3,TGTGCCAGCAGTTACTCACGCGGGGCGGACACCGGGGAGCTGTTTTTT,CASSYSRGADTGELFF
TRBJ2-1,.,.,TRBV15,TGTGCCACCAGCAGCAGGACGGCCAGCTCCTACAATGAGCAGTTCTTC,CATSSRTASSYNEQFF
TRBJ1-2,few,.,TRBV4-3,TGCGCCAGCAGCCAAGAAGGCTCCGTTAACTATGGCTACACCTTC,CASSQEGSVNYGYTF
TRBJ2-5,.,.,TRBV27,TGTGCCAGCAACACCCCGGGACAAGAGACCCAGTACTTC,CASNTPGQETQYF
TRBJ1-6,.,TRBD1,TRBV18,TGTGCCAGCTCACAAACCCGACAGGGGGCTTTCTTCAACTCACCCCTCCACTTT,CASSQTRQGAFFNSPLHF
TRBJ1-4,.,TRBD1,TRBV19,TGTGCCAGTAGTATCGCAAGACAGGGAGGTGAAAAACTGTTTTTT,CASSIARQGGEKLFF
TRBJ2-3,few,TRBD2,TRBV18,TGTGCCAGCTCACGGGGACTAGCGGGGGGGCCGGAAGATACGCAGTATTTT,CASSRGLAGGPEDTQYF
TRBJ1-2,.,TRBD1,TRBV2,TGTGCCAGCAGCTTACTCGACAGGGAAGTGTATGGCTACACCTTC,CASSLLDREVYGYTF
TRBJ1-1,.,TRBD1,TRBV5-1,TGCGCCAGCAGCTTAACACAGGGGGGCACTGAAGCTTTCTTT,CASSLTQGGTEAFF
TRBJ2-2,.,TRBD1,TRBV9,TGTGCCAGCAGCGTTGGGCCGACAGGGGGGATAGGGGAGCTGTTTTTT,CASSVGPTGGIGELFF
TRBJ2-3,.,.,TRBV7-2,TGTGCCAGCATCTCCCCCCTGGGGGGCCCTCTAACGCAGTATTTT,CASISPLGGPLTQYF
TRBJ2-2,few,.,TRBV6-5,TGTGCCAGCAGCCCCGCGTCCGGGGAGCTGTTTTTT,CASSPASGELFF
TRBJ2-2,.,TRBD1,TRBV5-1,TGCGCCAGCAGCAGTAGACAGGGGGCGAGCACCGGGGAGCTGTTTTTT,CASSSRQGASTGELFF